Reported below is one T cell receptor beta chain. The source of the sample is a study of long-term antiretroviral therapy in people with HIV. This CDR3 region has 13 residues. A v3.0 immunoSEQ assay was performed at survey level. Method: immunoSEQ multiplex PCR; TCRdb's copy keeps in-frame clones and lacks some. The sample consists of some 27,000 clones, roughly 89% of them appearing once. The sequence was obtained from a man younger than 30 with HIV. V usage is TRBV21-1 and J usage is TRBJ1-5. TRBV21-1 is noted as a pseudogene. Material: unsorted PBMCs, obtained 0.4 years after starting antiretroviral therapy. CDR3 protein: CASSKGLNQPQHF. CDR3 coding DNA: TGTGCCAGCAGTAAGGGTCTCAATCAGCCCCAGCATTTT.